This TCR beta chain appears in the sequencing data of a study of cytotoxic CD8 clonotypes in ibrutinib-treated CLL. The overall study: Patients gave response samples after a median around twelve months of treatment, range 6 to 36.

Measured with immunoSEQ multiplex PCR; TCRdb has only the in-frame clones, and not every one. The table has 270,000 or so clones, less than 85% seen once; the top ten hold about 5.3%. Study results and caveats: Clonality showed a rise at ibrutinib response that reversed toward baseline at progression. Baseline values of clonality outstripped age-matched healthy donors and followed circulating CD8+ T-cell counts.

This CDR3 region has 12 residues. In germline, CDR1 is SGDLS, CDR2 YYNGEE. Trimming pared 0 bases from V and 9 bases from J, leaving 7 bases between. A remark on this clone: The antigen is undetermined.

The receptor was derived from a human donor with chronic lymphocytic leukemia. Specimen: PBMCs, collected at disease progression, from a patient treated with ibrutinib. This rearrangement joins TRBV9 to TRBJ2-1; D gene unclear. The CDR3 spells CASSVASSEQFF. CDR3 bases: TGTGCCAGCAGCGTAGCTAGTAGTGAGCAGTTCTTC.